This entry features one T cell receptor beta chain sequence. Its cognate antigen is unknown. This PCR relied on a set of 60 Vbeta primers and 13 Jbeta primers. Assay: immunoSEQ multiplex PCR; the TCRdb copy retains only in-frame clones and omits some. The repertoire shows tens of thousands of clones; the top ten hold 9.5% to 15%. This CDR3 has 14 amino acids. Looked up from germline, CDR1 is MGHRA and CDR2 is YSYEKL. V was shortened by 5 bases and J by 4 bases, with 14 bases between the two germline ends. The data belong to a study of cytomegalovirus exposure and HLA in healthy donors. Turning to the study itself: Genotyping showed less than 85% of 300 to 450 donors falling in the Caucasian-associated ancestry cluster.

General study findings and limits: Later work showed greater clonal expansion in HLA-associated TCR beta chains than in equally common others. At a 0.05 false discovery rate, a later analysis found some 18,000 TCR beta sequences to be associated with HLA alleles. Despite most TCR sequences being rare, some public TCRs occurred in many donors.

The chain links TRBV4-1 to TRBJ1-1; D not certain. What was sequenced was PBMCs. This TCR came from a man in his late teens or twenties in good health and CMV-seropositive. The DNA of the CDR3 is TGCGCCAGCAGCGGCCCCTTAAGAGGCACTGAAGCTTTCTTT. It codes for CASSGPLRGTEAFF.